This TCR beta chain was recorded in a study of T cell responses to AZD1222 COVID-19 vaccine listed by TCRdb under 2021. A note on the overall study: AZD1222 recipients whose second dose came at about 4 weeks and those whose second dose came at about 12 weeks were combined into one group, since spike-specific TCR depth and breadth did not differ between the two schedules. Enrollment into the trials was organized by age into subgroups of 18-55, 56-69 and 70-plus years, and those subgroups contained approximately 160, 26 and 62 TCR-sequenced participants, respectively. A total of approximately 250 trial participants underwent TCR sequencing, of whom more than 200 had received two doses of AZD1222 and about 25 had received two doses of the MenACWY control vaccine. Overall results and qualifications from the work: Participants were mostly white British, with more females than males. The authors suggested clonal diversity may have been underestimated. No day 14 peak-response samples were available, so repertoires were characterized only after the peak T cell response. In the small 56-69-year group, the increase in depth fell short of significance, most likely because of low power. Spike-specific TCR breadth and depth rose significantly after two AZD1222 doses compared with day 0 and with MenACWY recipients. Conclusions about previously exposed vaccinees are limited because only 6 or 7 AZD1222 recipients were SARS-CoV-2 seropositive at baseline. Vaccine-associated CD4 TCRs spanned the whole spike protein, with dominant responses in regions 160-218 and 743-854. Epitopes outside the regions mutated in the B.1.351 and B.1.1.7 variants were reportedly recognized by nearly half of the unique spike-specific TCRs.

Of note for this clone: Its binding antigen is unknown. Base-call qualities are not available, and no considerably larger clone is one nucleotide away.

The CDR3 regions of human TCRbeta chains were subjected to immunosequencing. Regarding the original processing steps: TCRs in the repertoires were matched against a reference library of SARS-CoV-2-specific TCRs that had been generated with the MIRA antigen-specificity platform. Breadth was defined as the fraction of unique TCRs that were SARS-CoV-2-associated. Depth was defined as the fraction of total T cells that were SARS-CoV-2-associated. Using the MIRA data, each spike-specific TCR was mapped to the spike region that the TCR reacts to and placed in a CD4 or CD8 class. Log10-transformed breadth and depth values were compared by one-way ANOVA with Sidak's multiple comparisons tests. The immuneACCESS repertoire file appears here via TCRdb, limited to in-frame rearrangements. These files lack a portion of the clones; in checked studies, under half of the deficit traces to unresolved V genes, and the cause of the others is not known. V and J calls and clone size are those listed in that table; D and trimming were worked out from the DNA. The sample contains roughly 96,000 clones, approximately 87% of them found a single time. Together, the top ten hold roughly 2.7% of the sample.

The CDR3 measures 16 amino acids from cysteine to phenylalanine. Only the CDR3 part of the read is kept: 48 bases, read in frame from the first base. CDR1 and CDR2 were assigned from the germline V gene as MNHNS and SASEGT. Germline trimming: 1 base from V, 3 bases from J; junction bases outside gene matches: 6. Read against the paper, the sample's time point label means: baseline before first vaccination. Vaccinee samples were obtained from the UK trials COV001 and COV002, which included a single-blind randomized controlled phase 2/3 trial of AZD1222 (ChAdOx1 nCoV-19) in healthy adults. For TCRbeta chain sequencing, PBMC samples from trial participants were taken at day 0 and at day 28 after the second dose.

Sequencing used peripheral blood, obtained on day 0 of AZD1222 vaccination. This receptor was obtained from an adult in good health. The sequence is built from TRBV6-1 and TRBJ2-3; a stretch of 8 junction bases matches TRBD1. The DNA sequence reads TGTGCCAGCAGTGAAGTTCGGGGGACAGGAACAGATACGCAGTATTTT. Its amino acids are CASSEVRGTGTDTQYF.